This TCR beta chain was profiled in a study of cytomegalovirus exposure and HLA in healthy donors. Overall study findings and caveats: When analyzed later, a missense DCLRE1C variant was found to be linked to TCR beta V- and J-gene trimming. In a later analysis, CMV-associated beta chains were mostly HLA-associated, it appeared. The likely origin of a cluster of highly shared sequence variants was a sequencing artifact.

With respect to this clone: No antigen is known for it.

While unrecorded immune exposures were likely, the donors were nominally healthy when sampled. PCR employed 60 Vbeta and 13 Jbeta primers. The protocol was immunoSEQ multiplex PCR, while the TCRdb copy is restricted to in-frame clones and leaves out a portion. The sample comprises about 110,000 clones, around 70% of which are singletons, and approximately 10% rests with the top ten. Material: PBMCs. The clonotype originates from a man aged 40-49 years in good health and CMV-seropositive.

The CDR3 DNA sequence: TGTGCCAGTAGCAAGGGACTAGCGCAAGAGACCCAGTACTTC. The encoded protein is CASSKGLAQETQYF. The chain recombines TRBV19 with TRBJ2-5, with TRBD2 identical over 10 bases. CDR1 is LNHDA and CDR2 is SQIVND in the germline V gene (reference sequence). J gave up 2 bases and V 6 bases, and 3 bases lay outside the gene matches. This CDR3 has 14 amino acids.